The 21 T cell receptor beta chains below were found in one sample sequenced in a study of cytomegalovirus exposure and HLA in healthy donors (dated 2017 in TCRdb). To prepare the library, the immunoSEQ multiplex PCR assay was applied. For the multiplex PCR, a mixture combining 60 forward primers for TCR Vbeta segments and 13 reverse primers for TCR Jbeta segments was used. TCRdb took over this immuneACCESS table, retaining in-frame rearrangements with V and J assigned. Such tables are incomplete; in checked studies, under half of the missing clones stem from an unresolved V gene, and the remainder is unexplained. The sample contains about 130,000 clones, roughly 75% of them found a single time. The ten most abundant clones make up over 4% of the sample. Sample: PBMCs. These receptors were taken from a man aged 25-45 years in good health.

This chain joins TRBV18 and TRBJ2-5, with 8 bases lining up with TRBD1. With the DNA end fitting TRBJ2-7 better, the J assignment may be wrong. The CDR3 sequence is 13 residues long. The germline gives CDR1 KGHSH, CDR2 LQKENI. CDR3 sequence (DNA): TGTGCCAGCTCACCACGACAGGGGAGCGAGCAGTACTTC. Protein sequence: CASSPRQGSEQYF.

The genes are TRBV7-9 and TRBJ2-3, with D maybe TRBD1 (8 bases). The V end was cut by 6 bases, the J end by 3 bases, with 22 bases between. The CDR3 extends over 17 amino acids. Germline CDR1 reads SEHNR; CDR2 reads FQNEAQ (reference sequence). CDR3 sequence reads: CASRDRTGKRGTDTQYF. CDR3 coding DNA: TGTGCCAGCAGGGACCGGACAGGGAAGCGGGGTACAGATACGCAGTATTTT.

The V gene is TRBV7-9, the J gene TRBJ2-7, with D possibly matching TRBD2 (6 bases). The germline V gene has CDR1 SEHNR and CDR2 FQNEAQ (reference sequence). Trimming left V 7 bases short and J 5 bases short, with 24 bases between. This CDR3 contains 16 residues. The CDR3 DNA reads TGTGCCAGCAACCGCGGGACTCCCTTCCGCGGCGACGAGCAGTACTTC. This translates into CASNRGTPFRGDEQYF.

The chain links TRBV29-1 to TRBJ1-3; no reliable D call. V was pared by 3 bases and J by 2 bases, with 8 bases between. The CDR3 spans 13 residues. Per germline, CDR1 SQVTM and CDR2 ANQGSEA. The CDR3 here is CSVDRVAGNTIYF. Written as DNA, the CDR3 is TGCAGCGTTGACCGGGTGGCTGGAAACACCATATATTTT.

The chain is built from TRBV29-1 and TRBJ1-3; unclear D gene. Per the germline V gene, CDR1 is SQVTM and CDR2 is ANQGSEA. This CDR3 spans 13 amino acids. The V gene lost 7 bases and the J gene lost 0 bases, with 10 bases spanning the gap. CDR3 nucleotides: TGCAGCGCCTTGGGGAGCTCTGGAAACACCATATATTTT. It encodes CSALGSSGNTIYF.

The rearrangement uses TRBV7-2 and TRBJ1-2; a possible D gene is TRBD1 (6 bases). V lost 5 bases and J 1 base, leaving 17 bases between the germline ends. The CDR3 runs to 16 residues. Germline assignment: CDR1 SGHTA and CDR2 FQGNSA. CDR3 loop: CASSLRRGANNYGYTF. The CDR3 DNA follows: TGTGCCAGCAGCCTAAGGCGGGGGGCTAATAACTATGGCTACACCTTC.

The CDR3, as DNA: TGTGCCGGCCACGGGACAGGGACAGATACGCAGTATTTT. It is translated as CAGHGTGTDTQYF. The chain joins TRBV5-4 to TRBJ2-3, with TRBD1 matching over 9 bases. Germline V gene data show CDR1 as SGHNT and CDR2 as YYREEE (reference sequence). J was trimmed by 3 bases and V by 10 bases; bases with no gene match: 6. The CDR3 loop spans 13 amino acids.

The chain uses TRBV27 and TRBJ2-7; 12 bases are a match to TRBD1. This CDR3 is built from 17 residues. The V and J ends lost 2 bases and 3 bases, in that order; junction bases with no gene match: 8. Germline V gene lookup returns CDR1 MNHEY and CDR2 SMNVEV (reference sequence). The CDR3 sequence is CASSLKSGTGGFYEQYF. In DNA, the CDR3 is TGTGCCAGCAGTTTAAAGAGCGGGACAGGGGGCTTCTACGAGCAGTACTTC.

This clone was counted between two and nine times. The CDR3 DNA reads TGTGCCAGCAGTTTAGACGGGTACGAGCAGTACTTC. This sequence encodes CASSLDGYEQYF. V and J are TRBV27 and TRBJ2-5; D remains unclear. The DNA end is more similar to TRBJ2-7, so the J call may be wrong. The CDR3 extends over 12 amino acids. The V gene's germline CDR1 is MNHEY and CDR2 SMNVEV (reference sequence).

The chain has TRBV13 and TRBJ1-2; D may be TRBD1 (6 bases). The germline gives CDR1 PRHDT, CDR2 FYEKMQ (reference sequence). The CDR3 loop spans 14 amino acids. V gave up 5 bases and J gave up 3 bases, with 13 bases separating them. In DNA, the CDR3 is TGTGCCAGCAGCGTACAGGGATGGGACTATGGCTACACCTTC. Protein sequence: CASSVQGWDYGYTF.

The V gene is TRBV11-3, the J gene TRBJ2-1, with TRBD2 matching 8 bases. CDR3 length equals 17 residues. The V gene end was trimmed by 5 bases and the J gene end by 2 bases; junction bases not matched to a gene: 11. Germline V gene lookup returns CDR1 SGHNT and CDR2 YENEEA. CDR3 protein: CASSLLWSGSPYNEQFF. The CDR3 region has the DNA TGTGCCAGCAGCCTACTATGGAGCGGGAGCCCCTACAATGAGCAGTTCTTC.

The gene calls are TRBV27 and TRBJ2-2; D might be TRBD2 (5 bases). The germline CDR1 and CDR2 sequences are MNHEY and SMNVEV (reference sequence). Trimming removed 5 bases at V and 1 base at J, with 14 bases between. This CDR3 is 16 amino acids long. CDR3 protein: CASSLHQGLNTGELFF. In DNA form, the CDR3 reads TGTGCCAGCAGTCTCCATCAAGGACTGAACACCGGGGAGCTGTTTTTT.

The chain recombines TRBV11-1 with TRBJ1-1; no definite D call. Germline assignment: CDR1 SGHAT and CDR2 FQDESV (reference sequence). CDR3 length equals 16 residues. Trimming shortened V by 4 bases and J by 4 bases, and 19 bases separated the two germline ends. The CDR3 bases are TGTGCCAGCAGCTCCCCCCCGAAAACAGTGGGCACTGAAGCTTTCTTT. It codes for CASSSPPKTVGTEAFF.

The gene calls are TRBV18 and TRBJ1-5; no clear D. Trimming cost V 2 bases and J 5 bases, with 10 bases left between them. Germline values: CDR1 KGHSH, CDR2 LQKENI. CDR3 length: 14 residues. The CDR3 DNA is TGTGCCAGCTCACCAAGGAGCGGAGATCAGCCCCAGCATTTT. It translates to CASSPRSGDQPQHF.

This CDR3 reads CASSEFSGVGSDTQYF. CDR3 coding DNA: TGTGCCAGCAGTGAATTCTCAGGGGTTGGATCAGATACGCAGTATTTT. The chain uses TRBV25-1 and TRBJ2-3, with D possibly being TRBD1 (6 bases). Germline lookup yields CDR1 MGHDK and CDR2 SYGVNS. The CDR3 loop spans 16 amino acids. V was clipped by 1 base and J by 4 bases, with 15 bases between them.

This clone was seen a handful of times. CDR3 loop: CASRLSLPRGGRENNEQFF. The CDR3 bases are TGTGCAAGTCGCCTTTCCTTGCCCCGGGGCGGGAGAGAGAACAATGAGCAGTTCTTC. The chain links TRBV12-2 to TRBJ2-1; the tabulated D call, TRBD2, remains unverified against the DNA. TRBV12-2 is annotated as a pseudogene. CDR3 size: 19 residues.

The chain combines TRBV7-9 with TRBJ2-1; tentatively, D is TRBD2 (5 bases). The CDR3 spans 15 residues. V lost 5 bases and J lost 4, with 15 bases in between. Germline V gene data show CDR1 as SEHNR and CDR2 as FQNEAQ (reference sequence). The CDR3 DNA is TGTGCCAGCAGCCCGGACTTCCTGATATACAATGAGCAGTTCTTC. Translation: CASSPDFLIYNEQFF.

This rearrangement joins TRBV5-1 to TRBJ1-3, with 7 bases aligning to TRBD1. The J segment lost 3 bases and the V segment lost 1 base, leaving 10 bases of the junction unmatched. Germline-derived CDR1 and CDR2 are SGHRS and YFSETQ. CDR3 length equals 17 residues. CDR3 sequence reads: CASSLTPGQLFGNTIYF. The DNA of the CDR3 is TGCGCCAGCAGCTTGACTCCGGGACAGCTCTTTGGAAACACCATATATTTT. Full variable domain (rest looked up from reference TRBV5-1 and TRBJ1-3): KAGVTQTPRYLIKTRGQQVTLSCSPISGHRSVSWYQQTPGQGLQFLFEYFSETQRNKGNFPGRFSGRQFSNSRSEMNVSTLELGDSALYLCASSLTPGQLFGNTIYFGEGSWLTVV.

The gene calls are TRBV14 and TRBJ2-7; D possibly corresponds to TRBD1 (5 bases). Germline loops: CDR1 SGHDN, CDR2 FVKESK. The ends were cut back, 5 bases at V and 1 base at J, with 15 bases in the middle. This CDR3 spans 15 amino acids. CDR3 DNA: TGTGCCAGCAGCACTCAGGGCGGCCCGTCCTACGAGCAGTACTTC. This translates into CASSTQGGPSYEQYF.

This sequence joins TRBV7-8 and TRBJ2-1, with 7 bases fitting TRBD2. This CDR3 region has 15 residues. The junction had 10 bases not matched to a gene; V was cut back by 1 base and J by 10 bases. CDR1 SGHVS and CDR2 FQNEAQ come from the germline V gene. This CDR3 reads CASSLGGGLIDEQFF. The CDR3 region has the DNA TGTGCCAGCAGCTTAGGGGGGGGACTCATCGACGAGCAGTTCTTC.

The chain couples TRBV7-2 to TRBJ2-7; weak D call: TRBD2 (6 bases). Trimming cost V 5 bases and J 1 base, with 15 bases left between them. There are 15 residues in the CDR3. Germline V lookup: CDR1 SGHTA, CDR2 FQGNSA. The DNA for the CDR3 is TGTGCCAGCAGCGCTACTAGCTTAGTTTCCTACGAGCAGTACTTC. Its translation is CASSATSLVSYEQYF.